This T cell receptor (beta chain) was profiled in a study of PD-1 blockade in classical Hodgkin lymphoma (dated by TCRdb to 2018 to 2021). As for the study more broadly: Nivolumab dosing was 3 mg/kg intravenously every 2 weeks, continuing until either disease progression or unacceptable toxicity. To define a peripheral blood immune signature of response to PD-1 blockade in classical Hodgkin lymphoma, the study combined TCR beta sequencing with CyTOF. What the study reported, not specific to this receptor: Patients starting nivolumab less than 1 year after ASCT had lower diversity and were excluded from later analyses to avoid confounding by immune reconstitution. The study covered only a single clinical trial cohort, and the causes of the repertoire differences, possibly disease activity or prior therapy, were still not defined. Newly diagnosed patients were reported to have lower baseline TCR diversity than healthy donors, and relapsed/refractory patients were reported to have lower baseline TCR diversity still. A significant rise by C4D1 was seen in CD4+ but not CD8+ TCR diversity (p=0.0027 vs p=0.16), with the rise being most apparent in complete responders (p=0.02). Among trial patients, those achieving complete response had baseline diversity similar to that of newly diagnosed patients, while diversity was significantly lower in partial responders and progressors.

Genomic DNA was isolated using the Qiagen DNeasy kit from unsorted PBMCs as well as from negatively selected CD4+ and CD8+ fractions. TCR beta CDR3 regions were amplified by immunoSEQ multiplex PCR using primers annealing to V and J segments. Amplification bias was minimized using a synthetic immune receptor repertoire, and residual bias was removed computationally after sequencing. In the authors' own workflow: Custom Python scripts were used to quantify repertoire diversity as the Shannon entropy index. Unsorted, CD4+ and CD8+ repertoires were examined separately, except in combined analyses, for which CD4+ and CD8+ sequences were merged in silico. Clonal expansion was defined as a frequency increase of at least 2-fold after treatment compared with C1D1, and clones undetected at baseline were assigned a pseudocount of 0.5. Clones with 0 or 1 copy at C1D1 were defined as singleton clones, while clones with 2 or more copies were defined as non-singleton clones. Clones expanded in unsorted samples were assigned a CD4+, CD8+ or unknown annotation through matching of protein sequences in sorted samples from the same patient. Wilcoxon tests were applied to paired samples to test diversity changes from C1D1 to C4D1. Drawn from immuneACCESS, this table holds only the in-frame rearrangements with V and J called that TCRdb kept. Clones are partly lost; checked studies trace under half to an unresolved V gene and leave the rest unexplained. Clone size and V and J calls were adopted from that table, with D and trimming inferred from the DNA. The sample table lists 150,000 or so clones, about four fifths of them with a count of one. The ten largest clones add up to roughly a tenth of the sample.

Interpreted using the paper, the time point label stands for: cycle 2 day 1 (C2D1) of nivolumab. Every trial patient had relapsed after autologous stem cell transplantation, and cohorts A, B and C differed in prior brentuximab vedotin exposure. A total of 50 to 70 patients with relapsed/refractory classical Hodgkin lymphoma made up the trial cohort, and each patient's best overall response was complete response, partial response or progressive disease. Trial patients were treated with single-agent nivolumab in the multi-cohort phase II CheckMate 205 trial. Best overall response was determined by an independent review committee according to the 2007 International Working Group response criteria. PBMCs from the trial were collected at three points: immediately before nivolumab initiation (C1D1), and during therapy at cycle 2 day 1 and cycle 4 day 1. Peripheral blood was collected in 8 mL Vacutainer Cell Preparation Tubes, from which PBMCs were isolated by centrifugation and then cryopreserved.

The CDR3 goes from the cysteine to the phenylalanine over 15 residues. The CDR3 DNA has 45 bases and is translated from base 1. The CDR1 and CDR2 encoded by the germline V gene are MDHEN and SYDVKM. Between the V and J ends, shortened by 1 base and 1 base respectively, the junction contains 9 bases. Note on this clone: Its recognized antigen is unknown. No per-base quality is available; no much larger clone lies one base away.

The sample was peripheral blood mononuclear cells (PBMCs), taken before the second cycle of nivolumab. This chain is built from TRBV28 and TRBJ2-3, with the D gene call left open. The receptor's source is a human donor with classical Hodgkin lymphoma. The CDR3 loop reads CASSLSSSGTDTQYF. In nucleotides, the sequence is TGTGCCAGCAGTTTATCGAGTTCTGGCACAGATACGCAGTATTTT.